A selection of T cell receptor beta chains follows, all from one sample in a study of cytomegalovirus exposure and HLA in healthy donors. Sequencing was performed with immunoSEQ multiplex PCR; in TCRdb, only in-frame clones are kept and a portion is missing. The data show 150,000 to 200,000 clones, about 80% seen once. Sequenced sample: PBMCs. These receptor sequences come from a woman aged 25 to 45 in good health and CMV-seronegative. Both conserved end residues are part of each CDR3. The D gene is left open where the match is weak. Size values are once, few and many counts, or a class for expanded clones, and some rows have none.

abundance: -
d_gene: -
v_gene: TRBV9
j_gene: TRBJ1-1
CDR3nt: TGTGCCAGCAGCGGGGGGGACCTTATGAACACTGAAGCTTTCTTT
CDR3aa: CASSGGDLMNTEAFF

abundance: -
d_gene: -
v_gene: TRBV7-6
j_gene: TRBJ1-5
CDR3nt: TGTGCCAGCAGCCCGTCCCCTTATAGCAATCAGCCCCAGCATTTT
CDR3aa: CASSPSPYSNQPQHF

abundance: -
d_gene: -
v_gene: TRBV11-3
j_gene: TRBJ2-7
CDR3nt: TGTGCCAGCAGCTTAGACAGGGTTGAGGATGGCTACGAGCAGTACTTC
CDR3aa: CASSLDRVEDGYEQYF

abundance: -
d_gene: -
v_gene: TRBV6-4
j_gene: TRBJ2-3
CDR3nt: TGTGCCAGCAGTGAAGAGGCAGGGAGCACAGATACGCAGTATTTT
CDR3aa: CASSEEAGSTDTQYF

abundance: -
d_gene: -
v_gene: TRBV7-5
j_gene: TRBJ2-1
CDR3nt: TGTGCCAGAAGCTTTCCCGAGGACACGACCCAACCCTACAATGAGCAGTTCTTC
CDR3aa: CARSFPEDTTQPYNEQFF

abundance: -
d_gene: TRBD1
v_gene: TRBV9
j_gene: TRBJ1-3
CDR3nt: TGTGCCAGCAGCGCAAGGGACAGTCCTATAACCGGGGGAAACACCATATATTTT
CDR3aa: CASSARDSPITGGNTIYF

abundance: -
d_gene: TRBD2
v_gene: TRBV15
j_gene: TRBJ2-4
CDR3nt: TGTGCCACCAGCAGAGATGGCGGGAGTTTAGCCAAAAACATTCAGTACTTC
CDR3aa: CATSRDGGSLAKNIQYF

abundance: -
d_gene: -
v_gene: TRBV4-3
j_gene: TRBJ1-6
CDR3nt: TGCGCCAGCAGCCACGCGGCAGGGGCTAATAATTCACCCCTCCACTTT
CDR3aa: CASSHAAGANNSPLHF

abundance: -
d_gene: -
v_gene: TRBV7-9
j_gene: TRBJ1-3
CDR3nt: TGTTCCAGCAGCCCATTGGGAAACACCATATATTTT
CDR3aa: CSSSPLGNTIYF

abundance: -
d_gene: TRBD2
v_gene: TRBV29-1
j_gene: TRBJ2-7
CDR3nt: TGCAGCGCCGGGGCGGGGGAGGAATACTACGAGCAGTACTTC
CDR3aa: CSAGAGEEYYEQYF

abundance: -
d_gene: TRBD1
v_gene: TRBV30
j_gene: TRBJ2-2
CDR3nt: TGTGCCTGGAGTAGACAGGGGTACACCGGGGAGCTGTTTTTT
CDR3aa: CAWSRQGYTGELFF

abundance: -
d_gene: -
v_gene: TRBV7-9
j_gene: TRBJ2-1
CDR3nt: TGTGCCCTAGTCAGCGGGTTGAGTCGCAATGAGCAGTTCTTC
CDR3aa: CALVSGLSRNEQFF

abundance: once
d_gene: TRBD2
v_gene: TRBV28
j_gene: TRBJ2-7
CDR3nt: TGTGCCAGCAGTTTAAAAGCGGGACTTAACGAGCAGTACTTC
CDR3aa: CASSLKAGLNEQYF

abundance: -
d_gene: TRBD2
v_gene: TRBV6-5
j_gene: TRBJ2-7
CDR3nt: TGTGCCAGCAGTTGGACTAGCGGGACCTACGAGCAGTACTTC
CDR3aa: CASSWTSGTYEQYF

abundance: -
d_gene: TRBD2
v_gene: TRBV7-8
j_gene: TRBJ2-2
CDR3nt: TGTGCCAGCAGCTCGGGACTAGCGGGAGAAGGGGCCGGGGAGCTGTTTTTT
CDR3aa: CASSSGLAGEGAGELFF

abundance: -
d_gene: TRBD1
v_gene: TRBV27
j_gene: TRBJ2-7
CDR3nt: TGTGCCAGCAGTTTGGGGACAGGAGCCTACGAGCAGTACTTC
CDR3aa: CASSLGTGAYEQYF

abundance: -
d_gene: TRBD1
v_gene: TRBV27
j_gene: TRBJ2-7
CDR3nt: TGTGCCAGCAGTTTAATAGGGACAGCCTACGAGCAGTACTTC
CDR3aa: CASSLIGTAYEQYF

abundance: few
d_gene: -
v_gene: TRBV14
j_gene: TRBJ2-7
CDR3nt: TGTGCCAGCAGCCAAGATGGCGGAGGAGGTCGCGAGCAGTACTTC
CDR3aa: CASSQDGGGGREQYF

abundance: -
d_gene: TRBD2
v_gene: TRBV9
j_gene: TRBJ2-2
CDR3nt: TGTGCCAGCAGCGTGACTAGCGCATCGAACACCGGGGAGCTGTTTTTT
CDR3aa: CASSVTSASNTGELFF

abundance: -
d_gene: -
v_gene: TRBV7-2
j_gene: TRBJ2-7
CDR3nt: TGTGCCAGCAGCTCCATGCCCCTGGCAGGCGTTAACGAGCAGTACTTC
CDR3aa: CASSSMPLAGVNEQYF

abundance: -
d_gene: TRBD1
v_gene: TRBV29-1
j_gene: TRBJ2-3
CDR3nt: TGCAGCGTTGAATTATGGGACAGAAGCACAGATACGCAGTATTTT
CDR3aa: CSVELWDRSTDTQYF

abundance: -
d_gene: -
v_gene: TRBV19
j_gene: TRBJ2-1
CDR3nt: TGTGCCAGTAGCCTACTGACCGGACGGGGCTCCTACAATGAGCAGTTCTTC
CDR3aa: CASSLLTGRGSYNEQFF

abundance: -
d_gene: TRBD2
v_gene: TRBV7-2
j_gene: TRBJ2-1
CDR3nt: TGTGCCAGCAGCTCTCTGCGGGGGTGGCATGAGCAGTTCTTC
CDR3aa: CASSSLRGWHEQFF

abundance: few
d_gene: TRBD1
v_gene: TRBV6-5
j_gene: TRBJ1-2
CDR3nt: TGTGCCAGCAGTTACGACAGGGGGGTGGTAGATGGCTACACCTTC
CDR3aa: CASSYDRGVVDGYTF

abundance: -
d_gene: -
v_gene: TRBV11-2
j_gene: TRBJ1-5
CDR3nt: TGTGCCAGCAGCTTAACAGAGAATCAGCCCCAGCATTTT
CDR3aa: CASSLTENQPQHF

abundance: -
d_gene: TRBD2
v_gene: TRBV19
j_gene: TRBJ2-7
CDR3nt: TGTGCCAGTAGTTCCGGACTAGCTAGTGAGCAGTACTTC
CDR3aa: CASSSGLASEQYF

abundance: -
d_gene: -
v_gene: TRBV6-5
j_gene: TRBJ1-2
CDR3nt: TGTGCCAGCAGTTACTCGATGCAGTATGGCTACACCTTC
CDR3aa: CASSYSMQYGYTF

abundance: -
d_gene: -
v_gene: TRBV27
j_gene: TRBJ2-1
CDR3nt: TGTGCCAGCAGTGAAACTAGAATTTCCAATGAGCAGTTCTTC
CDR3aa: CASSETRISNEQFF

abundance: -
d_gene: -
v_gene: TRBV5-6
j_gene: TRBJ2-1
CDR3nt: TGTGCCAGCAGCTTGTTTGGGGGGAGCTCCTACAATGAGCAGTTCTTC
CDR3aa: CASSLFGGSSYNEQFF

abundance: few
d_gene: -
v_gene: TRBV2
j_gene: TRBJ2-5
CDR3nt: TGTGCCAGCAGTGTTCGGGAAGAGACCCAGTACTTC
CDR3aa: CASSVREETQYF

abundance: -
d_gene: -
v_gene: TRBV2
j_gene: TRBJ1-4
CDR3nt: TGTGCCAGCAGGGCGGGCGGTACTGCAACTAATGAAAAACTGTTTTTT
CDR3aa: CASRAGGTATNEKLFF

abundance: -
d_gene: TRBD1
v_gene: TRBV18
j_gene: TRBJ2-1
CDR3nt: TGTGCCAGCTCACGAACCGGGACAGGGGGGAATGAGCAGTTCTTC
CDR3aa: CASSRTGTGGNEQFF

abundance: -
d_gene: TRBD1
v_gene: TRBV5-1
j_gene: TRBJ2-5
CDR3nt: TGCGCCAGCAGCTTGGCAGGGGGCCCGTACCAAGAGACCCAGTACTTC
CDR3aa: CASSLAGGPYQETQYF

abundance: -
d_gene: TRBD1
v_gene: TRBV27
j_gene: TRBJ2-7
CDR3nt: TGTGCCAGCAGTTTAACACAGGGGCGGGCCTACGAGGAGTACTTC
CDR3aa: CASSLTQGRAYEEYF

abundance: -
d_gene: TRBD1
v_gene: TRBV7-2
j_gene: TRBJ1-5
CDR3nt: TGTGCCAGCAGCCACGGACAGGGGAAAAGGCCCCAGCATTTT
CDR3aa: CASSHGQGKRPQHF

abundance: -
d_gene: -
v_gene: TRBV30
j_gene: TRBJ2-2
CDR3nt: TGTGCCTGGAGTATCAGGAACACCGGGGAGCTGTTTTTT
CDR3aa: CAWSIRNTGELFF

abundance: -
d_gene: TRBD1
v_gene: TRBV19
j_gene: TRBJ2-1
CDR3nt: TGTGCCAGTATGAGGGACAGGGGTTACTACAATGAGCAGTTCTTC
CDR3aa: CASMRDRGYYNEQFF

abundance: -
d_gene: -
v_gene: TRBV7-2
j_gene: TRBJ2-7
CDR3nt: TGTGCCAGCAGCGGGGGGGGGACATCCTACGAGCAGTACTTC
CDR3aa: CASSGGGTSYEQYF

abundance: -
d_gene: -
v_gene: TRBV28
j_gene: TRBJ2-3
CDR3nt: TGTGCCAGCAGTTCGCTCTCTAGTCCTAGCACAGATACGCAGTATTTT
CDR3aa: CASSSLSSPSTDTQYF

abundance: -
d_gene: TRBD2
v_gene: TRBV7-7
j_gene: TRBJ2-5
CDR3nt: TGTGCCAGCAGCTTATTGAGGAGAGCTAGCGGGGGGGCCGTGGAGACCCAGTACTTC
CDR3aa: CASSLLRRASGGAVETQYF

abundance: -
d_gene: TRBD1
v_gene: TRBV6-5
j_gene: TRBJ2-7
CDR3nt: TGTGCCAGCAGTTATTCTGACAGGGACGAGCAGTACTTC
CDR3aa: CASSYSDRDEQYF

abundance: -
d_gene: TRBD1
v_gene: TRBV29-1
j_gene: TRBJ1-1
CDR3nt: TGCAGCGTGGACGAGGGACAGGGGGCGTTTAATATGCACACTGAAGCTTTCTTT
CDR3aa: CSVDEGQGAFNMHTEAFF

abundance: -
d_gene: -
v_gene: TRBV14
j_gene: TRBJ2-1
CDR3nt: TGTGCCAGCAGCCAAGTGCCAGCGGGTAAAGGCAATGAGCAGTTCTTC
CDR3aa: CASSQVPAGKGNEQFF

abundance: few
d_gene: -
v_gene: TRBV4-3
j_gene: TRBJ2-7
CDR3nt: TGCGCCAGCAGCCAAGACGGGTTCTACGAGCAGTACTTC
CDR3aa: CASSQDGFYEQYF

abundance: once
d_gene: TRBD1
v_gene: TRBV29-1
j_gene: TRBJ1-2
CDR3nt: TGCAGCGTCCGGACAGGGGATGGGTATGGCTACACCTTC
CDR3aa: CSVRTGDGYGYTF

abundance: -
d_gene: TRBD1
v_gene: TRBV5-1
j_gene: TRBJ1-1
CDR3nt: TGCGCCAGTGGAAGGACAGGTCCGCAAACTGAAGCTTTCTTT
CDR3aa: CASGRTGPQTEAFF

abundance: -
d_gene: -
v_gene: TRBV2
j_gene: TRBJ1-1
CDR3nt: TGTGCCAGCAGCCTACAGGTGCGGAACACTGAAGCTTTCTTT
CDR3aa: CASSLQVRNTEAFF

abundance: -
d_gene: -
v_gene: TRBV4-1
j_gene: TRBJ2-1
CDR3nt: TGCGCCAGCAGCCAAGTAACAGGGCGGTACAATGAGCAGTTCTTC
CDR3aa: CASSQVTGRYNEQFF

abundance: -
d_gene: -
v_gene: TRBV5-1
j_gene: TRBJ2-7
CDR3nt: TGCGCCAGCAGCTTCGGCGAACTAGCTAAGGGCGAGCAGTACTTC
CDR3aa: CASSFGELAKGEQYF

abundance: -
d_gene: -
v_gene: TRBV27
j_gene: TRBJ1-6
CDR3nt: TGTGCCAGCAGTGCCGCAGGGGTGGGGAGTTCACCCCTCCACTTT
CDR3aa: CASSAAGVGSSPLHF

abundance: -
d_gene: -
v_gene: TRBV11-1
j_gene: TRBJ2-6
CDR3nt: TGTGCCAGCAGCTTACTTCCCCCCCAGGGGTCTGGGGCCAACGTCCTGACTTTC
CDR3aa: CASSLLPPQGSGANVLTF

abundance: -
d_gene: -
v_gene: TRBV5-4
j_gene: TRBJ2-1
CDR3nt: TGTGCCAGCAGCTTGAGAGTCCCCAATGAGCAGTTCTTC
CDR3aa: CASSLRVPNEQFF

abundance: -
d_gene: TRBD2
v_gene: TRBV27
j_gene: TRBJ2-2
CDR3nt: TGTGCCAGCAGTTTAGGAACTAGCGGGGGGGCTACCGGGGAGCTGTTTTTT
CDR3aa: CASSLGTSGGATGELFF

abundance: few
d_gene: TRBD1
v_gene: TRBV28
j_gene: TRBJ1-1
CDR3nt: TGTGCCACCCGACGCCTTTTACAGGGGAGCCAGATGAACACTGAAGCTTTCTTT
CDR3aa: CATRRLLQGSQMNTEAFF

abundance: -
d_gene: -
v_gene: TRBV2
j_gene: TRBJ1-6
CDR3nt: TGTGCCAGCACCCCTACGAGTTTCCGGAATTCACCCCTCCACTTT
CDR3aa: CASTPTSFRNSPLHF